The sequence of this T cell receptor beta chain was determined in a study of CD8 T cells in Susac syndrome. This CDR3 spans 13 amino acids. Per the germline V gene, CDR1 is MNHEY and CDR2 is SMNVEV (reference sequence). V was shortened by 6 bases and J by 1 base, with 9 bases between the two germline ends. RNA in amounts of 0.5 to 1 ug was reverse transcribed with random hexamers. TCRdb re-called the immunoSEQ multiplex PCR reads through MiXCR, storing one row per CDR3 protein. The profile covers roughly 220,000 distinct CDR3 sequences, with 94% appearing a single time and 0.15% to 0.2% taken by the ten largest.

This receptor was obtained from a human donor with Susac syndrome. Material: CD4+ T cells from PBMCs. This chain links TRBV27 with TRBJ1-1; D might be TRBD1 (6 bases). CDR3 coding DNA: TGTGCCAGCAGGGCGACAGGGAACACTGAAGCTTTCTTT. Protein product: CASRATGNTEAFF.